Included here is one T cell receptor beta chain sequence, with context. Its antigen is currently unknown. Busulfan-fludarabine conditioning, marrow transplant, and cyclophosphamide on days +3 and +4 were administered. The record originates from a study of T cells after posttransplantation cyclophosphamide. Assay: immunoSEQ multiplex PCR; the TCRdb copy retains only in-frame clones and omits some. In the table there are 20,000 to 25,000 clones, about nine tenths of which are singletons. This CDR3 is built from 16 residues. Germline V gene sequence: CDR1 SGHAT, CDR2 FQNNGV. V lost 2 bases, J lost 0 bases, and 13 bases lay in between. Study findings and constraints: Later post-transplant blood repertoires were often dominated by donor CD8+ memory clones. Recipient CMV seropositivity and CMV reactivation strongly tracked TRB clonality.

The source of this sequence is a female patient in her 30s who received an allogeneic stem cell transplant from an unrelated donor, was CMV-positive, and had no GVHD. Some T cells may be provided by the graft donor. The material was PBMCs, obtained after allogeneic stem cell transplant with posttransplant cyclophosphamide. The J gene is TRBJ1-1, the V gene TRBV11-2; TRBD1 might be the D (5 bases). CDR3 protein: CASSLFPRGMNTEAFF. Here the CDR3 DNA reads TGTGCCAGCAGCTTATTTCCTCGGGGGATGAACACTGAAGCTTTCTTT.